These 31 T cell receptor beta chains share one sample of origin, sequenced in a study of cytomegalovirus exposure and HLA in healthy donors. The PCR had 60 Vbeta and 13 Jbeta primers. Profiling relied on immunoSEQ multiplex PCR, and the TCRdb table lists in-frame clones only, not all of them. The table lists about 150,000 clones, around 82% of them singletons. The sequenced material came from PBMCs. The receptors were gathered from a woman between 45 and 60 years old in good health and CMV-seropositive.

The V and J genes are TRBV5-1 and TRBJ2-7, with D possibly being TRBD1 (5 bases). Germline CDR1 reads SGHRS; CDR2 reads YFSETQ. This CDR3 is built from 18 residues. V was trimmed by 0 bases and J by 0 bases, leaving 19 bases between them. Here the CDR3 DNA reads TGCGCCAGCAGCTTGGCGGTTTTTAAGGACACAAGCTCCTACGAGCAGTACTTC. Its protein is CASSLAVFKDTSSYEQYF.

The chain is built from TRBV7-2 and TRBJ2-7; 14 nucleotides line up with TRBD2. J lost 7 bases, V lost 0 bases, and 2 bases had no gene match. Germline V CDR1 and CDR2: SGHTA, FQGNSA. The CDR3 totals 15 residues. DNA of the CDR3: TGTGCCAGCAGCTTAGCCGGGACTAGCGGGGGTGAGCAGTACTTC. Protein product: CASSLAGTSGGEQYF.

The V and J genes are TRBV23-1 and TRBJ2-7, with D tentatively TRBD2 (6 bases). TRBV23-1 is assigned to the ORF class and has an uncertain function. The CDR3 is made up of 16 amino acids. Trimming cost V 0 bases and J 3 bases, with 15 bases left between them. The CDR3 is CASSQSMEGRIYEQYF. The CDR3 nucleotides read TGCGCCAGCAGTCAATCGATGGAGGGAAGGATCTACGAGCAGTACTTC.

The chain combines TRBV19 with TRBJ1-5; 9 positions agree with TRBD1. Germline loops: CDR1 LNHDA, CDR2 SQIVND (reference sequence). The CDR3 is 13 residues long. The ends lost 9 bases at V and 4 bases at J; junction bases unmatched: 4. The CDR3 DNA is TGTGCCAGCCGGGACAGGGATAATCAGCCCCAGCATTTT. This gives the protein CASRDRDNQPQHF. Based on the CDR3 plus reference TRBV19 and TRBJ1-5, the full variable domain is DGGITQSPKYLFRKEGQNVTLSCEQNLNHDAMYWYRQDPGQGLRLIYYSQIVNDFQKGDIAEGYSVSREKKESFPLTVTSAQKNPTAFYLCASRDRDNQPQHFGDGTRLSIL.

The CDR3 sequence is CASSYSYGGNNEQFF. The CDR3 DNA is TGTGCCAGCAGTTACTCGTACGGGGGGAACAATGAGCAGTTCTTC. The V and J genes are TRBV6-5 and TRBJ2-1; 7 bases fit TRBD2. The CDR3 is 15 residues long. V was pared by 0 bases and J by 5 bases, with 4 bases of the junction left unmatched. CDR1 MNHEY and CDR2 SVGAGI come from the germline V gene.

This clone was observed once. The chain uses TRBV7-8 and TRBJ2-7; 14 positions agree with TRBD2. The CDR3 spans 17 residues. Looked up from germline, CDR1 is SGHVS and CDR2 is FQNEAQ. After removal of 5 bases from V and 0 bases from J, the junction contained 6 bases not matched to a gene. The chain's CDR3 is CASSRGLAGVRSYEQYF. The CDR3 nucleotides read TGTGCCAGCAGCCGGGGACTAGCGGGGGTCCGCTCCTACGAGCAGTACTTC.

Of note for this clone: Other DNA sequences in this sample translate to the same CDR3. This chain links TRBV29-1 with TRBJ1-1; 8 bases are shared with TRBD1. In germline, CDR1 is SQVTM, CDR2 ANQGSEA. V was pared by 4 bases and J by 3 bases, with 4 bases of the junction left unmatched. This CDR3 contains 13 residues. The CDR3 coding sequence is TGCAGCGTTGGACAGGGGAGGGACACTGAAGCTTTCTTT. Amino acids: CSVGQGRDTEAFF. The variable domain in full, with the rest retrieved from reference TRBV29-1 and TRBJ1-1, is SAVISQKPSRDICQRGTSLTIQCQVDSQVTMMFWYRQQPGQSLTLIATANQGSEATYESGFVIDKFPISRPNLTFSTLTVSNMSPEDSSIYLCSVGQGRDTEAFFGQGTRLTVV.

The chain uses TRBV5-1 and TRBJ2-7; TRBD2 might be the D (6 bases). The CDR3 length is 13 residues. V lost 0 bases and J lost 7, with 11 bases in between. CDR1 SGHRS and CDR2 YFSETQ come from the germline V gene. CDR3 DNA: TGCGCCAGCAGCTTGGTGTCCGCGGGAGAGCAGTACTTC. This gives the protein CASSLVSAGEQYF.

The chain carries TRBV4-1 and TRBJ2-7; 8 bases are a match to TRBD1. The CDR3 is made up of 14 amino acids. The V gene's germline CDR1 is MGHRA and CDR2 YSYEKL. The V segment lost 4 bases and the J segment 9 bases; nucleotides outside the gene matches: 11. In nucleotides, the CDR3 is TGCGCCAGCAGCCCCAGGACAGGGAGCGCTGGGCAGTACTTC. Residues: CASSPRTGSAGQYF.

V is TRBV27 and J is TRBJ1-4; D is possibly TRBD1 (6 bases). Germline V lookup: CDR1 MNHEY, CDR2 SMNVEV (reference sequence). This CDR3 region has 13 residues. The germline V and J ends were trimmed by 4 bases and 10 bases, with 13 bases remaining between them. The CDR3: CASSSDRRGKLFF. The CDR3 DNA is TGTGCCAGCAGTTCAGACCGCAGGGGAAAACTGTTTTTT.

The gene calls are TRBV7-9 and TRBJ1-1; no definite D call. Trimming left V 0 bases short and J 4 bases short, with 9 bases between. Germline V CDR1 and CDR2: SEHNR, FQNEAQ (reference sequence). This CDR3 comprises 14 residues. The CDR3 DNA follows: TGTGCCAGCAGCTTAGCCGGGGTTACCACTGAAGCTTTCTTT. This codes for CASSLAGVTTEAFF.

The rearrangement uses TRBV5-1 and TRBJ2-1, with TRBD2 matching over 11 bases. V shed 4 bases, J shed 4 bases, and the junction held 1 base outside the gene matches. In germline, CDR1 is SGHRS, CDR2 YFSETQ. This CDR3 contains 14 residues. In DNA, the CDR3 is TGCGCCAGCAGCCGACTAGCGGGGTACAATGAGCAGTTCTTC. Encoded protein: CASSRLAGYNEQFF.

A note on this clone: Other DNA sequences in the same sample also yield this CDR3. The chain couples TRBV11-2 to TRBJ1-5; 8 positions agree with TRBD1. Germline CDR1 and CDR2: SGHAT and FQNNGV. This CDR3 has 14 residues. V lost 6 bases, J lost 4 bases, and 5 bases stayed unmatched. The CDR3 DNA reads TGTGCCAGCAGTCCTGGACAGGGTAATCAGCCCCAGCATTTT. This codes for CASSPGQGNQPQHF.

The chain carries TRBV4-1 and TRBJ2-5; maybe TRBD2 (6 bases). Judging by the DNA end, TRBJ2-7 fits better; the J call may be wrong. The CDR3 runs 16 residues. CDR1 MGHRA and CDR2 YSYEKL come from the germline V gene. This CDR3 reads CASSQDGAGRTNEQYF. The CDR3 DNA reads TGCGCCAGCAGCCAAGATGGGGCGGGGAGAACTAACGAGCAGTACTTC.

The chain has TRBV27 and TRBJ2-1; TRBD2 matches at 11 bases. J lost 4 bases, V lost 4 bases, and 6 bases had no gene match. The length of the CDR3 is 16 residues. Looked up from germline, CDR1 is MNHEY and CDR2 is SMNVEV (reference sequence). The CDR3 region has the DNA TGTGCCAGCAGTTCTCTAGCGGGGGGTGGTTACAATGAGCAGTTCTTC. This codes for CASSSLAGGGYNEQFF.

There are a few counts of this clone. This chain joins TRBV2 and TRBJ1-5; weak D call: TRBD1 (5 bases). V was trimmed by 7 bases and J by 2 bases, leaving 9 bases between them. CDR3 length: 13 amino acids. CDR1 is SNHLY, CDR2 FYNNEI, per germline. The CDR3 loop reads CASTREGNQPQHF. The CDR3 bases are TGTGCCAGCACCAGGGAAGGCAATCAGCCCCAGCATTTT.

In DNA form, the CDR3 reads TGTGCCAGTAGTATAGTAAGGGGGACTAATGAAAAACTGTTTTTT. It translates to CASSIVRGTNEKLFF. This rearrangement joins TRBV19 to TRBJ1-4, with a tentative D call TRBD1 (6 bases). Germline V gene lookup returns CDR1 LNHDA and CDR2 SQIVND (reference sequence). The ends were cut back, 1 base at V and 2 bases at J, with 8 bases in the middle. This CDR3 region has 15 residues.

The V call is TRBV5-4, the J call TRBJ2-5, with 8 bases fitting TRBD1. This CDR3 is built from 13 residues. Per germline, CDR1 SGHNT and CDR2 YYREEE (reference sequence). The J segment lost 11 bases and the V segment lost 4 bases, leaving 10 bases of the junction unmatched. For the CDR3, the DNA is TGTGCCAGCAGCCCCAGGACAGGGAGAGAGCAGTACTTC. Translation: CASSPRTGREQYF.

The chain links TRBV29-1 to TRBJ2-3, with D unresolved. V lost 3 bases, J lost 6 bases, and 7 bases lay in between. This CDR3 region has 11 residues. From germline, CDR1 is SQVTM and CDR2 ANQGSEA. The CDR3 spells CSVDLVDTQYF. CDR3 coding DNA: TGCAGCGTTGATCTCGTCGATACGCAGTATTTT.

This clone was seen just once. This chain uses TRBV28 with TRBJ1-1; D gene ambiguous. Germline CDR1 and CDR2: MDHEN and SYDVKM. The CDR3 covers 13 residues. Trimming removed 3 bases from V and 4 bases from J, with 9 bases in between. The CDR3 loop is CASSLRSPTEAFF. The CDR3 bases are TGTGCCAGCAGTTTGAGGTCGCCCACTGAAGCTTTCTTT.

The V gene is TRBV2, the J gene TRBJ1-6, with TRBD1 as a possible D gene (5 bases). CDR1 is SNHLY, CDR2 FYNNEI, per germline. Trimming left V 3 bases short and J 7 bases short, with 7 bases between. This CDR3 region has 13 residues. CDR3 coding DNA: TGTGCCAGCAGTGATAGGGGAAATTCACCCCTCCACTTT. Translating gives CASSDRGNSPLHF.

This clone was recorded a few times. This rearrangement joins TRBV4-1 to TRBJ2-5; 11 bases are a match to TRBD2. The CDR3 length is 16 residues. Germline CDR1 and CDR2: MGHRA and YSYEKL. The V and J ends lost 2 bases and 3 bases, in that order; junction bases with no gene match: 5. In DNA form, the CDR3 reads TGCGCCAGCAGCCAACCTAGACTAGCGGGGAAAGAGACCCAGTACTTC. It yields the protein CASSQPRLAGKETQYF.

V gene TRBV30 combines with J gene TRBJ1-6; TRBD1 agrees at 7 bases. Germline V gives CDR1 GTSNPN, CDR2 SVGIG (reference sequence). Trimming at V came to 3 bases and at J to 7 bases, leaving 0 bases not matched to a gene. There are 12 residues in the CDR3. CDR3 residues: CAWRGQNSPLHF. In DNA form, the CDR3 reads TGTGCCTGGAGGGGACAGAATTCACCCCTCCACTTT.

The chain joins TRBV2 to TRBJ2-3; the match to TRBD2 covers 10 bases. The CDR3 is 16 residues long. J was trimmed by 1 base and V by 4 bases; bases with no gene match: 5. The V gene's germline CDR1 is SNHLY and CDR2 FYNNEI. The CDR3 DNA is TGTGCCAGCAGTGGGGTTCTAGCGGGGGGCACAGATACGCAGTATTTT. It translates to CASSGVLAGGTDTQYF.

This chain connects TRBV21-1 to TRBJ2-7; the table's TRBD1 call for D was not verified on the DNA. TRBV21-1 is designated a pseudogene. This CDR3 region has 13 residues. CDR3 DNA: TGTGCCAGCAGCAGTGGCAGGGGTCTCGAGCAGTACTTC. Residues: CASSSGRGLEQYF.

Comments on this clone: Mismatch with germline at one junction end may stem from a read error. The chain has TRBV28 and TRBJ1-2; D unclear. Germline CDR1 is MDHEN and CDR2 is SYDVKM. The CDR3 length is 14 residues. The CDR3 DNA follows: TGTGCCGGCAGTTTGGCTCGTCCCCACTATGGCTACACCTTC. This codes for CAGSLARPHYGYTF.

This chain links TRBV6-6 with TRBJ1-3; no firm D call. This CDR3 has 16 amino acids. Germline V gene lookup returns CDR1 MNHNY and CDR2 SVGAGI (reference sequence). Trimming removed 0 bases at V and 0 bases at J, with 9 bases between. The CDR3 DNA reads TGTGCCAGCAGTTACTCACAGACCAACTCTGGAAACACCATATATTTT. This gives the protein CASSYSQTNSGNTIYF.

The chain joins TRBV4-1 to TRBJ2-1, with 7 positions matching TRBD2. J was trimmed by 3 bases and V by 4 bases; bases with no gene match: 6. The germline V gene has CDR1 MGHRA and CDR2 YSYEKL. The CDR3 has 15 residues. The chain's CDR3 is CASSPGTTFYNEQFF. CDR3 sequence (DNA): TGCGCCAGCAGCCCCGGGACTACCTTCTACAATGAGCAGTTCTTC.

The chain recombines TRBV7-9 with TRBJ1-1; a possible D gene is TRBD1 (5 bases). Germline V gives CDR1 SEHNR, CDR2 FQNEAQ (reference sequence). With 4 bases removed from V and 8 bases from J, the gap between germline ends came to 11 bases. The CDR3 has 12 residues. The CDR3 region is CASSSDKLEAFF. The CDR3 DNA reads TGTGCCAGCAGCTCGGACAAGTTAGAAGCTTTCTTT.

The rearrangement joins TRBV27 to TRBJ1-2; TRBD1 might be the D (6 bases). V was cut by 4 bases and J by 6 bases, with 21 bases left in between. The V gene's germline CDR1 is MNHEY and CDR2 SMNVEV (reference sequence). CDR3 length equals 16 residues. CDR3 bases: TGTGCCAGCAGTTCCTTGGGGGCCAGCGCAAGTGATGGCTACACCTTC. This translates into CASSSLGASASDGYTF.

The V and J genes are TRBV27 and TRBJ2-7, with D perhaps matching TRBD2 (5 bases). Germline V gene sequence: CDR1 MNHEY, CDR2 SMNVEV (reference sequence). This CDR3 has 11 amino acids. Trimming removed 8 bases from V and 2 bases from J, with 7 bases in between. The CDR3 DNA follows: TGTGCCAGCGGACTCACCTACGAGCAGTACTTC. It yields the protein CASGLTYEQYF.